This T cell receptor (delta chain) was sequenced for a study of γδ T cells in repeated Plasmodium falciparum infection. Study-level background: The natural-infection arm compared Malian children under seasonal malaria with matched Australian children. Samples were taken at baseline, before some infections, and 21 days after each. Malaria-naive adults were infected with P. falciparum NF54 four times over around 600 days. Study outcomes and limitations: Vgamma9/Vdelta2+ T cells showed a stable polyclonal repertoire with shared TCRgamma sequences.

Gammadelta T cells were flow-sorted from PBMC into Vgamma9/Vdelta2+ and Vdelta2-negative populations for bulk analysis. The germline V gene encodes CDR1 TSWWSYY and CDR2 QGS. V shed 4 bases and J 1 base; nucleotides not matched to a gene: 26. CDR3 length: 23 amino acids. TCRdb fed the multiplex PCR reads into CATT to redo clone calling. Of about 57,000 delta-chain clones in the sample, over 1.5% are singletons; the top ten hold 15%. This clone was observed at least ten times. Its antigen is unknown. The same CDR3 can be traced to other DNA sequences in this sample. The sequenced sample consisted of gamma-delta T cells from blood. The rearrangement uses TRDV1 and TRDJ1; 11 nucleotides agree with TRDD3. The clonotype originates from a pool of human donors (malaria-infected and uninfected, not separated). The CDR3 is CALGATTLLLGDTNFVSTDKLIF. In DNA, the CDR3 is TGTGCTCTTGGGGCTACTACGTTGTTGCTGGGGGATACAAATTTCGTGAGCACCGATAAACTCATCTTT.